These 26 T cell receptor beta chains originate from one sample sequenced in a study of cytomegalovirus exposure and HLA in healthy donors. Method: immunoSEQ multiplex PCR; TCRdb's copy keeps in-frame clones and lacks some. The sample consists of 200,000 or so clones, around four fifths of them appearing once. Sequencing was performed on PBMCs. Source of these receptors: a young man in good health and CMV-seropositive.

V and J are TRBV28 and TRBJ2-2; D unclear. The length of the CDR3 is 14 residues. V lost 8 bases and J lost 4, with 14 bases in between. CDR1 and CDR2 (germline): MDHEN, SYDVKM. CDR3 amino acids: CASHKEAITGELFF. Written as DNA, the CDR3 is TGTGCCAGCCACAAAGAGGCAATCACCGGGGAGCTGTTTTTT.

J is TRBJ2-1 and V is TRBV27; D not resolved. V was pared by 3 bases and J by 4 bases, with 13 bases between. The CDR3 contains 15 residues. CDR1 is MNHEY and CDR2 is SMNVEV in the germline V gene (reference sequence). The CDR3 region is CASSLMAGKYNEQFF. The CDR3 bases are TGTGCCAGCAGTTTGATGGCAGGTAAATACAATGAGCAGTTCTTC.

V and J are TRBV4-2 and TRBJ1-2, with 7 bases identical to TRBD1. Per the germline V gene, CDR1 is LGHNA and CDR2 is YNFKEQ. The CDR3 has 15 amino acids. The V and J ends lost 0 bases and 3 bases, in that order; junction bases with no gene match: 4. The CDR3 region is CASSQESGTDYGYTF. As DNA, the CDR3 is TGTGCCAGCAGCCAAGAAAGTGGGACAGACTATGGCTACACCTTC.

The rearrangement links TRBV6-5 to TRBJ2-7; TRBD2 aligns across 8 bases. Germline CDR1 MNHEY, CDR2 SVGAGI. This CDR3 is 15 amino acids long. V lost 6 bases to trimming and J lost 4 bases; unmatched junction nucleotides: 11. CDR3: CASSLKAGEAYEQYF. The CDR3 nucleotides read TGTGCCAGCAGCCTAAAAGCGGGAGAAGCGTACGAGCAGTACTTC.

The rearrangement joins TRBV4-2 to TRBJ2-2, with TRBD2 identical over 11 bases. The germline gives CDR1 LGHNA, CDR2 YNFKEQ. CDR3 length: 17 residues. The trim removed 1 base at V and 5 bases at J, leaving 6 bases unmatched. CDR3 nucleotides: TGTGCCAGCAGCCAAGGGGAGGCTAGCGGGAGGACCGGGGAGCTGTTTTTT. This translates into CASSQGEASGRTGELFF.

This sequence joins TRBV27 and TRBJ2-3, with 7 positions matching TRBD2. CDR3 size: 15 residues. Trimming at V came to 6 bases and at J to 5 bases, leaving 11 bases not matched to a gene. Germline lookup yields CDR1 MNHEY and CDR2 SMNVEV (reference sequence). CDR3 region: CASRPRGEREDTQYF. For the CDR3, the DNA is TGTGCCAGCAGGCCCCGGGGGGAAAGGGAAGATACGCAGTATTTT.

The chain carries TRBV27 and TRBJ1-4; TRBD1 might be the D (6 bases). Germline lookup yields CDR1 MNHEY and CDR2 SMNVEV (reference sequence). V lost 0 bases, J lost 8 bases, and 13 bases lay in between. The CDR3 length is 15 residues. In DNA, the CDR3 is TGTGCCAGCAGTTTATCCGGACAGTCCCGCGAAAAACTGTTTTTT. Residues: CASSLSGQSREKLFF.

In this sample, this clone turned up once. The chain carries TRBV2 and TRBJ2-3, with D perhaps matching TRBD2 (5 bases). The CDR3 spans 16 residues. Trimming cost V 5 bases and J 4 bases, with 19 bases left between them. Germline V gives CDR1 SNHLY, CDR2 FYNNEI. The CDR3 reads CASSRSTIPGADTQYF. As DNA, the CDR3 is TGTGCCAGCAGTCGTTCGACTATCCCCGGGGCAGATACGCAGTATTTT.

Regarding this clone: One junction end does not reproduce the germline sequence, and a read error may be involved. The chain recombines TRBV7-9 with TRBJ2-1, with 7 bases identical to TRBD1. The germline gives CDR1 SEHNR, CDR2 FQNEAQ (reference sequence). The CDR3 totals 14 residues. CDR3 protein: CASSPRDSYNKQFF. DNA for the CDR3: TGTGCCAGCAGCCCCCGGGACAGTTACAATAAGCAGTTCTTC.

The V call is TRBV7-2, the J call TRBJ2-7, with 7 bases aligning to TRBD1. Trimming at V came to 5 bases and at J to 6 bases, leaving 4 bases not matched to a gene. CDR3 length equals 12 residues. Germline CDR1 is SGHTA and CDR2 is FQGNSA. CDR3 coding DNA: TGTGCCAGCAGCCCCGGGACAGTCGAGCAGTACTTC. Amino acids: CASSPGTVEQYF.

This sequence joins TRBV4-2 and TRBJ2-1; D call uncertain. V was shortened by 0 bases and J by 8 bases, with 8 bases between the two germline ends. CDR1 is LGHNA, CDR2 YNFKEQ, per germline. The CDR3 contains 13 residues. The DNA of the CDR3 is TGTGCCAGCAGCCAAGATGTAAGCGATGAGCAGTTCTTC. This encodes CASSQDVSDEQFF.

DNA of the CDR3: TGTGCCAGCAGAGCGCCGGGACTAGGCTACGACGGGGAGCTGTTTTTT. Translating gives CASRAPGLGYDGELFF. The chain links TRBV7-3 to TRBJ2-2; 8 bases align to TRBD2. The CDR3 is 16 amino acids. Germline CDR1 and CDR2: SGHTA and FQGTGA. V lost 6 bases to trimming and J lost 7 bases; unmatched junction nucleotides: 13. Drawing the rest from reference TRBV7-3 and TRBJ2-2, the complete variable domain is GAGVSQTPSNKVTEKGKYVELRCDPISGHTALYWYRQSLGQGPEFLIYFQGTGAADDSGLPNDRFFAVRPEGSVSTLKIQRTERGDSAVYLCASRAPGLGYDGELFFGEGSRLTVL.

CDR3 in DNA: TGTGCCAGCAGCTGGGGGACAGGGGGCGCGGGTGAGCAGTACTTC. Residues: CASSWGTGGAGEQYF. The J gene is TRBJ2-7, the V gene TRBV7-2, with 12 bases that match TRBD1. With V trimmed by 4 bases and J by 7 bases, 8 bases remained unmatched. The CDR3 loop spans 15 amino acids. Germline V gene data show CDR1 as SGHTA and CDR2 as FQGNSA.

The rearrangement links TRBV28 to TRBJ2-5, with unresolved D. The CDR3 spans 14 residues. From germline, CDR1 is MDHEN and CDR2 SYDVKM. Trimming stripped 1 base from V and 5 bases from J, with 11 bases between. The CDR3 DNA sequence: TGTGCCAGCAGTTTATCCCCAGGTGTGGAGACCCAGTACTTC. It yields the protein CASSLSPGVETQYF.

This chain uses TRBV9 with TRBJ2-7; TRBD2 agrees at 10 bases. With V trimmed by 0 bases and J by 3 bases, 3 bases remained unmatched. This CDR3 comprises 15 residues. Germline V gives CDR1 SGDLS, CDR2 YYNGEE. Here the CDR3 reads CASSVAGTSDYEQYF. The CDR3 nucleotides are TGTGCCAGCAGCGTAGCGGGGACTAGCGACTACGAGCAGTACTTC.

The chain recombines TRBV2 with TRBJ2-4; TRBD2 agrees at 13 bases. Germline loops: CDR1 SNHLY, CDR2 FYNNEI. The V gene end was trimmed by 10 bases and the J gene end by 1 base; junction bases not matched to a gene: 7. This CDR3 is 16 amino acids long. CDR3 nucleotides: TGTGCCACCGGACTAGCGGGAGTTATTGCCAAAAACATTCAGTACTTC. Translated: CATGLAGVIAKNIQYF.

The V call is TRBV9, the J call TRBJ2-5; D possibly corresponds to TRBD1 (6 bases). Trimming took off 3 bases at V and 5 bases at J, with 14 bases between the two ends. The germline gives CDR1 SGDLS, CDR2 YYNGEE. The CDR3 runs to 14 residues. CDR3 coding DNA: TGTGCCAGCAGCGCCCCGCAGGGGCGGGAGACCCAGTACTTC. It yields the protein CASSAPQGRETQYF.

As DNA, the CDR3 is TGTGCCAGCTCACCTCTCCAAGGGGAGGAGGAGACCCAGTACTTC. Residues: CASSPLQGEEETQYF. The genes are TRBV18 and TRBJ2-5, with D maybe TRBD2 (6 bases). Germline CDR1 and CDR2: KGHSH and LQKENI. This CDR3 region has 15 residues. V lost 3 bases to trimming and J lost 5 bases, with 16 bases between them. The entire variable domain, with the rest obtained from reference TRBV18 and TRBJ2-5, is as follows: NAGVMQNPRHLVRRRGQEARLRCSPMKGHSHVYWYRQLPEEGLKFMVYLQKENIIDESGMPKERFSAEFPKEGPSILRIQQVVRGDSAAYFCASSPLQGEEETQYFGPGTRLLVL.

The rearrangement joins TRBV7-3 to TRBJ2-2, with 10 bases that match TRBD2. Germline V gene lookup returns CDR1 SGHTA and CDR2 FQGTGA. The CDR3 covers 16 residues. The trim removed 8 bases at V and 6 bases at J, leaving 12 bases unmatched. The CDR3 sequence is CASGDTSGNYSGELFF. DNA for the CDR3: TGTGCCAGCGGGGACACTAGCGGGAATTATTCCGGGGAGCTGTTTTTT. The full variable domain, with the rest looked up from reference TRBV7-3 and TRBJ2-2, is GAGVSQTPSNKVTEKGKYVELRCDPISGHTALYWYRQSLGQGPEFLIYFQGTGAADDSGLPNDRFFAVRPEGSVSTLKIQRTERGDSAVYLCASGDTSGNYSGELFFGEGSRLTVL.

This clone was seen more than once but under ten times. The chain joins TRBV19 to TRBJ2-7; 8 bases fit TRBD1. Per the germline V gene, CDR1 is LNHDA and CDR2 is SQIVND (reference sequence). Trimming removed 3 bases from V and 0 bases from J; junction bases left unmatched: 1. The CDR3 loop spans 14 amino acids. The CDR3 region is CASSITGGSYEQYF. CDR3 sequence (DNA): TGTGCCAGTAGTATCACAGGGGGCTCCTACGAGCAGTACTTC.

The V call is TRBV6-1, the J call TRBJ1-1; no reliable D call. Trimming removed 11 bases at V and 5 bases at J, with 12 bases between. CDR3 size: 11 residues. The germline gives CDR1 MNHNS, CDR2 SASEGT. CDR3 loop: CASESWTEAFF. The CDR3 DNA reads as TGTGCCTCAGAATCGTGGACTGAAGCTTTCTTT.

The J gene is TRBJ1-1, the V gene TRBV18; possibly TRBD1 for D (5 bases). The ends were cut back, 4 bases at V and 5 bases at J, with 14 bases in the middle. Per germline, CDR1 KGHSH and CDR2 LQKENI. The CDR3 has 14 residues. The CDR3 protein is CASSRIRGGTEAFF. As DNA, the CDR3 is TGTGCCAGCTCACGCATCCGGGGGGGGACTGAAGCTTTCTTT.

The chain is built from TRBV7-3 and TRBJ2-7; 9 nucleotides match TRBD1. V lost 1 base, J lost 0 bases, and 1 base stayed unmatched. The CDR3 is 15 amino acids. Germline values: CDR1 SGHTA, CDR2 FQGTGA. This chain's CDR3 is CASSLMGQGSYEQYF. CDR3 DNA: TGTGCCAGCAGCTTAATGGGACAGGGCTCCTACGAGCAGTACTTC.

This chain joins TRBV27 and TRBJ2-1, with 11 bases fitting TRBD2. J gave up 3 bases and V 5 bases, and 6 bases lay outside the gene matches. The CDR3 has 16 residues. Germline assignment: CDR1 MNHEY and CDR2 SMNVEV (reference sequence). Here the CDR3 DNA reads TGTGCCAGCAGTCCAAATGGACTAGCGGGCTACAATGAGCAGTTCTTC. Residues: CASSPNGLAGYNEQFF.

The chain couples TRBV19 to TRBJ2-7, with 11 bases aligning to TRBD2. The germline CDR1 and CDR2 sequences are LNHDA and SQIVND (reference sequence). The trim removed 5 bases at V and 3 bases at J, leaving 12 bases unmatched. There are 17 residues in the CDR3. This CDR3 is CASSLSTASGGFYEQYF. The CDR3 DNA follows: TGTGCCAGTAGTCTTTCAACAGCTAGCGGGGGGTTCTACGAGCAGTACTTC.

As DNA, the CDR3 is TGTGCCAGCAGCCCAATTACTAGCTTGGAACAGTTCTTC. Protein: CASSPITSLEQFF. V and J are TRBV5-4 and TRBJ2-1; possibly TRBD2 for D (6 bases). The V and J ends lost 4 bases and 13 bases respectively, with 18 bases between them. CDR1 SGHNT and CDR2 YYREEE come from the germline V gene (reference sequence). This CDR3 comprises 13 residues.